The 9 T cell receptor beta chains below were found in one sample sequenced in a study of identical twins. TCRdb ran MiXCR on the 5' RACE reads and lists one entry per CDR3 protein. The profile shows approximately 700,000 distinct CDR3 sequences, over 5% of them singletons. Material for sequencing was naive T cells sorted from blood. These receptors originate from a man younger than 35 in good health.

V is TRBV7-9 and J is TRBJ2-7; 7 bases align to TRBD1. This CDR3 is built from 15 residues. Trimming removed 0 bases from V and 0 bases from J; junction bases left unmatched: 2. The germline V gene encodes CDR1 SEHNR and CDR2 FQNEAQ (reference sequence). The CDR3 DNA sequence: TGTGCCAGCAGCTTAGCTCGGGACAGCTCCTACGAGCAGTACTTC. Its protein is CASSLARDSSYEQYF.

Comments on this clonotype: This may stem from a read error, because a much larger clone lies one nucleotide away. The genes are TRBV20-1 and TRBJ2-2; TRBD2 agrees at 11 bases. CDR1 and CDR2 from the germline V gene are DFQATT and SNEGSKA (reference sequence). The CDR3 covers 15 residues. The CDR3 loop reads CRAKTSGSGDGELFF. The CDR3 DNA reads as TGCAGAGCTAAAACTAGCGGGAGCGGTGACGGGGAGCTGTTTTTT.

This clonotype was seen at least ten times. The V gene is TRBV5-5, the J gene TRBJ2-1; D is ambiguous. Between the trimmed V and J ends, which lost 2 bases and 6 bases, there was a span of 9 bases. This CDR3 region has 13 residues. CDR1 SGHKS and CDR2 YYEKEE come from the germline V gene (reference sequence). The CDR3 sequence is CASSFDTANEQFF. The CDR3 DNA is TGTGCCAGCAGCTTCGATACAGCCAATGAGCAGTTCTTC.

Only a few counts were recorded for this clonotype. The rearrangement joins TRBV13 to TRBJ2-1; TRBD2 might be the D (7 bases). Germline CDR1 and CDR2: PRHDT and FYEKMQ (reference sequence). This CDR3 contains 15 residues. With 5 bases removed from V and 2 bases from J, the gap between germline ends came to 13 bases. CDR3 DNA sequence: TGTGCCAGCAGCCCCCGGGGGGCTGCCTACAATGAGCAGTTCTTC. Amino acids: CASSPRGAAYNEQFF. Supplemented by reference TRBV13 and TRBJ2-1, the full variable domain reads AAGVIQSPRHLIKEKRETATLKCYPIPRHDTVYWYQQGPGQDPQFLISFYEKMQSDKGSIPDRFSAQQFSDYHSELNMSSLELGDSALYFCASSPRGAAYNEQFFGPGTRLTVL.

This chain uses TRBV5-5 with TRBJ2-7; 8 bases map to TRBD2. The CDR3 consists of 14 residues. With 4 bases clipped from V and 9 bases from J, the junction kept 12 bases outside the gene matches. Looked up from germline, CDR1 is SGHKS and CDR2 is YYEKEE (reference sequence). This CDR3 reads CASSPIGPAGGQYV. CDR3 bases: TGTGCCAGCAGCCCTATCGGGCCGGCGGGGGGGCAGTACGTC.

This clonotype was picked up many times. J is TRBJ2-1 and V is TRBV27; D unclear. Germline values: CDR1 MNHEY, CDR2 SMNVEV (reference sequence). The germline V and J ends were trimmed by 5 bases and 0 bases, with 11 bases remaining between them. There are 15 residues in the CDR3. CDR3 sequence (DNA): TGTGCCAGCAGTGAATATAAGGGCTCCTACAATGAGCAGTTCTTC. It yields the protein CASSEYKGSYNEQFF.

V is TRBV7-9 and J is TRBJ2-3; 9 bases line up with TRBD2. Germline V gene sequence: CDR1 SEHNR, CDR2 FQNEAQ (reference sequence). After removal of 3 bases from V and 4 bases from J, the junction contained 11 bases not matched to a gene. The CDR3 covers 17 residues. CDR3 region: CASSFPHRTSDSDTQYF. DNA of the CDR3: TGTGCCAGCAGCTTCCCACACCGGACTAGCGACTCAGATACGCAGTATTTT. The full variable domain, rest sourced from reference TRBV7-9 and TRBJ2-3, is DTGVSQNPRHKITKRGQNVTFRCDPISEHNRLYWYRQTLGQGPEFLTYFQNEAQLEKSRLLSDRFSAERPKGSFSTLEIQRTEQGDSAMYLCASSFPHRTSDSDTQYFGPGTRLTVL.

The chain carries TRBV11-2 and TRBJ2-7; D ambiguous. The ends were cut back, 7 bases at V and 9 bases at J, with 22 bases in the middle. Germline lookup yields CDR1 SGHAT and CDR2 FQNNGV. The CDR3 runs 14 residues. The CDR3, as DNA: TGTGCCAGCACCCTTGGCGCTCCGAACCCAAGGCAGTACTTC. Translated: CASTLGAPNPRQYF.

This clonotype has ten or more counts. The chain recombines TRBV5-1 with TRBJ2-2; D may be TRBD2 (5 bases). In germline, CDR1 is SGHRS, CDR2 YFSETQ. The V gene lost 4 bases and the J gene lost 6 bases, with 10 bases spanning the gap. The CDR3 is 13 amino acids. The CDR3 spells CASSPDGAGELFF. The CDR3 region has the DNA TGCGCCAGCAGCCCAGACGGGGCCGGGGAGCTGTTTTTT.